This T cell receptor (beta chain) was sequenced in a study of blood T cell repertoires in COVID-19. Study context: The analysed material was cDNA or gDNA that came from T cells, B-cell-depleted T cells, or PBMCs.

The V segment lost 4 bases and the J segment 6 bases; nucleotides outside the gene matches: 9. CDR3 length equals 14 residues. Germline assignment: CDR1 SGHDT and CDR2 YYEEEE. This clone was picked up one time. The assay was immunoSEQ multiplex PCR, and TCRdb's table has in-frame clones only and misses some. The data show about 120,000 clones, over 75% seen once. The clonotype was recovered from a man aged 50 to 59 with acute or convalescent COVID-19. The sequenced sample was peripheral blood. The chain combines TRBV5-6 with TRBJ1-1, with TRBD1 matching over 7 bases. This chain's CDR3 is CASSRAGTDPEAFF. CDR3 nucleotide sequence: TGTGCCAGCAGCAGAGCCGGGACAGACCCTGAAGCTTTCTTT.